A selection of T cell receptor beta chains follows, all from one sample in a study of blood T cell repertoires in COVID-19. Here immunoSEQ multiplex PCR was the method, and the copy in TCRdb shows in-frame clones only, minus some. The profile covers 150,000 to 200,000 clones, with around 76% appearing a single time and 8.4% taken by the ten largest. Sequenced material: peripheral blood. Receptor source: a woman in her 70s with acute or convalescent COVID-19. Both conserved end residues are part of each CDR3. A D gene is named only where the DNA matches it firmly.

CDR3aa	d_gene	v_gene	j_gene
CASSLEGAPGELFF	.	TRBV11-3	TRBJ2-2
CASSMGAGAGTEAFF	.	TRBV19	TRBJ1-1
CASSYGQGYGYTF	TRBD1	TRBV4-3	TRBJ1-2
CASSLMGGLLGNTIYF	.	TRBV7-2	TRBJ1-3
CASSTASEGAGNEQFF	.	TRBV11-3	TRBJ2-1
CSARRDRSSEQYF	TRBD1	TRBV29-1	TRBJ2-7
CAISESGLNTDTQYF	.	TRBV10-3	TRBJ2-3
CASSRDLTGYYEQYF	TRBD1	TRBV18	TRBJ2-7
CASSQEQTNYGYTF	.	TRBV4-3	TRBJ1-2
CASKGRGLQETQYF	.	TRBV27	TRBJ2-5
CATSDARTGGNYNEQFF	TRBD1	TRBV24-1	TRBJ2-1
CASSLGQGRSPLHF	TRBD1	TRBV3-1/TRBV3-2	TRBJ1-6
CASSPRGGPNTEAFF	.	TRBV6-6	TRBJ1-1
CAWSAGDNQPQHF	.	TRBV30	TRBJ1-5
CASRTGSEAFF	.	TRBV19	TRBJ1-1
CASSPNAGTGNTIYF	.	TRBV18	TRBJ1-3
CASSLATRYEQYF	.	TRBV7-8	TRBJ2-7
CASSKGTGFLLGNTIYF	.	TRBV21-1	TRBJ1-3
CASSTRPRGTGELFF	TRBD2	TRBV7-2	TRBJ2-2
CASSQDGARDRAGYTF	TRBD1	TRBV4-2	TRBJ1-2
CASSKTSGASYEQYF	TRBD2	TRBV11-2	TRBJ2-7
CASSLGGSRYNEQFF	TRBD2	TRBV28	TRBJ2-1
CASTQVGGLYEQYF	.	TRBV6-5	TRBJ2-7
CAWRPTGRGSQPQHF	.	TRBV30	TRBJ1-5
CASSQGDYGYTF	.	TRBV3-1/TRBV3-2	TRBJ1-2
CAIRGLAGDQETQYF	TRBD2	TRBV10-3	TRBJ2-5
CASSTGGGEETQYF	.	TRBV7-8	TRBJ2-5
CATSEGQASSHEQYF	TRBD1	TRBV24-1	TRBJ2-7
CATSGIDSHYGYTF	.	TRBV24-1	TRBJ1-2
CASSQWARNTEAFF	.	TRBV11-2	TRBJ1-1
CASSWTGGVGTEAFF	TRBD1	TRBV7-2	TRBJ1-1
CASSLQGPNTEAFF	TRBD1	TRBV18	TRBJ1-1
CASSRQNTGELFF	.	TRBV7-9	TRBJ2-2
CASSSPGGGYGYTF	TRBD1	TRBV28	TRBJ1-2
CASSLSRTSAETQYF	TRBD2	TRBV27	TRBJ2-5
CASTKGGEGNEQFF	.	TRBV27	TRBJ2-1
CASSIGQGLGPYEQYF	TRBD1	TRBV19	TRBJ2-7
CASSVVDRNTEAFF	.	TRBV9	TRBJ1-1
CAISESRVGMNTEAFF	.	TRBV10-3	TRBJ1-1
CASSYLDRYRGDTQYF	TRBD1	TRBV6-2/TRBV6-3	TRBJ2-3
CASSPIQIFNEKLFF	.	TRBV6-5	TRBJ1-4
CASSAGPEKLFF	.	TRBV2	TRBJ1-4
CASSPLGYEQYF	.	TRBV7-9	TRBJ2-7
CASGQGGSNQPQHF	TRBD1	TRBV28	TRBJ1-5
CASSLTAMNTEAFF	.	TRBV28	TRBJ1-1
CASSWGLADTQYF	.	TRBV6-5	TRBJ2-3
CASSLGQRYGYTF	.	TRBV21-1	TRBJ1-2
CASSFGTEIYGYTF	TRBD1	TRBV11-2	TRBJ1-2
CASSLGDRNQPQHF	TRBD1	TRBV5-1	TRBJ1-5
CASSRRGDAETQYF	.	TRBV2	TRBJ2-5
CASSQGGLGAFF	.	TRBV3-1/TRBV3-2	TRBJ1-1
CAWTKVRTGVRTEAFF	TRBD1	TRBV30	TRBJ1-1
CASSYGTLYSNQPQHF	.	TRBV6-6	TRBJ1-5
CASSSRTSGRVTDTQYF	TRBD2	TRBV11-2	TRBJ2-3
CASSVVRGYINQPQHF	.	TRBV9	TRBJ1-5
CASSADAGNTGELFF	.	TRBV7-9	TRBJ2-2
CASSLAGGRGYGYTF	.	TRBV7-2	TRBJ1-2
CASSIGPGTDTQYF	.	TRBV19	TRBJ2-3
CASSGRRTNYEQYF	.	TRBV2	TRBJ2-7